Below, one TCR beta chain is given with its context. This CDR3 region has 15 residues. Germline-derived CDR1 and CDR2 are MNHNY and SVGAGI (reference sequence). The ends lost 2 bases at V and 6 bases at J; junction bases unmatched: 7. These data belong to a study of blood T cell repertoires in COVID-19. Looking at the study overall: The recovered donors of Cohort 3 showed two negative PCRs, clearance, or symptom resolution.

The cohort comprised adults aged about 18 to 90 years residing in about two dozen US areas. The protocol was immunoSEQ multiplex PCR, while the TCRdb copy is restricted to in-frame clones and leaves out a portion. This sample has roughly 340,000 clones, with approximately 89% found just once. V gene TRBV6-6 combines with J gene TRBJ2-1, with TRBD2 matching 7 bases. The receptor's source is a man aged 40-55 years in a cohort exposed to, infected with or recovered from COVID-19 (not recorded which). The sequencing input was PBMCs or T cells enriched from blood (not recorded which). Here the CDR3 DNA reads TGTGCCAGCAGTTACGTGTCTAGCGGTATCAATGAGCAGTTCTTC. Residues: CASSYVSSGINEQFF.